This is a list of T cell receptor beta chains from one sample in a study of OX40 agonist ivuxolimab in advanced cancers. The assay was immunoSEQ multiplex PCR, and TCRdb's table has in-frame clones only and misses some. The sample carries about 22,000 clones, approximately 84% recorded once. Sequenced here: CD4+ or CD8+ T cells sorted from blood, sampled in a trial of the OX40 agonist ivuxolimab. These receptor sequences come from an adult with an advanced solid tumor such as melanoma, head and neck, liver or kidney cancer. Each CDR3 is given with its conserved first and last residue. The D gene is left open where the match is weak. Clone size is shown for a subset of rows, as once, few, many or a class of expanded clone.

D gene,J gene,V gene,clone size,CDR3 DNA,CDR3 protein
NA,TRBJ2-5,TRBV28,NA,TGTGCCAGCAGTTTCAGGGGAGTGGAGACCCAGTACTTC,CASSFRGVETQYF
TRBD1,TRBJ1-5,TRBV5-6,NA,TGTGCCAGCAGCTTGGGGGACAGAAATAGCAATCAGCCCCAGCATTTT,CASSLGDRNSNQPQHF
NA,TRBJ1-1,TRBV11-2,NA,TGTGCCAGCAGCTTAACTACCCCGAACACTGAAGCTTTCTTT,CASSLTTPNTEAFF
NA,TRBJ1-2,TRBV4-1,many,TGCGCCAGCAGCCAAAGCGGGTTTTACACCTTC,CASSQSGFYTF
TRBD1,TRBJ2-3,TRBV5-1,NA,TGCGCCAGCAACGAGGGATTGGGACAGAAAGCTGGGGGTACGCAGTATTTT,CASNEGLGQKAGGTQYF
NA,TRBJ2-6,TRBV5-5,NA,TGTGCCAGCAGCTTCAGGGCGCCGCCTTGGGCTGGGGCCAACGTCCTGACTTTC,CASSFRAPPWAGANVLTF
NA,TRBJ1-2,TRBV9,NA,TGTGCCAGCAGCGTATGGACTAACTATGGCTACACCTTC,CASSVWTNYGYTF
NA,TRBJ2-5,TRBV27,once,TGTGCCAGCAGTTTATTAGCAGGGAGGATAGAGACCCAGTACTTC,CASSLLAGRIETQYF
NA,TRBJ2-2,TRBV9,NA,TGTGCCAGCAGCGCCGTGATAAACGGACAGACCGGGGAGCTGTTTTTT,CASSAVINGQTGELFF
NA,TRBJ2-7,TRBV7-2,NA,TGTGCCAGCAGCCCTCAAAGCTCCTACGAGCAGTACTTC,CASSPQSSYEQYF
NA,TRBJ1-6,TRBV28,NA,TGTGCCAGCAGCTCCGGGGCAGTATATTCACCCCTCCACTTT,CASSSGAVYSPLHF
TRBD1,TRBJ1-1,TRBV5-5,NA,TGTGCCAGCAGCCCCTACTTTGCCGGGACAGGGGGCACTGAAGCTTTCTTT,CASSPYFAGTGGTEAFF
TRBD1,TRBJ2-5,TRBV5-5,NA,TGTGCCAGCAGCTTGTATGGGACAGGTGAAGAGACCCAGTACTTC,CASSLYGTGEETQYF
NA,TRBJ1-2,TRBV6-6,NA,TGTGCCAGCAGTTACGGAGGGAATGGCTACACCTTC,CASSYGGNGYTF
NA,TRBJ1-1,TRBV9,NA,TGTGCCAGCAGCGCAACAGGGAACACTGAAGCTTTCTTT,CASSATGNTEAFF
NA,TRBJ2-7,TRBV7-9,few,TGTGCCAGCAGCTCCAGCCTCAGAGCCTACGAGCAGTACTTC,CASSSSLRAYEQYF
NA,TRBJ2-5,TRBV19,NA,TGTGCCAGTAGTCGGAGGGGGATGCAAGAGACCCAGTACTTC,CASSRRGMQETQYF
NA,TRBJ2-3,TRBV7-9,once,TGTGCCAGCAGCCCGGGGACATCCGCCGCAGATACGCAGTATTTT,CASSPGTSAADTQYF
NA,TRBJ2-1,TRBV6-5,NA,TGTGCCAGCGGGGGGTATCGGAACAATGAGCAGTTCTTC,CASGGYRNNEQFF
TRBD1,TRBJ2-5,TRBV29-1,NA,TGCAGCGTGGCCGGACAGGCGCAAGAGACCCAGTACTTC,CSVAGQAQETQYF
NA,TRBJ1-2,TRBV29-1,NA,TGCAGCGTGGAAAGGACAGAGACTAACTATGGCTACACCTTC,CSVERTETNYGYTF
NA,TRBJ2-2,TRBV28,NA,TGTGCCAGCAGTTTAATTCCGACACCTAGGGCCGGGGAGCTGTTTTTT,CASSLIPTPRAGELFF
NA,TRBJ1-6,TRBV4-1,NA,TGCGCCAGCAGCCAAGGACAGAATTATAATTCACCCCTCCACTTT,CASSQGQNYNSPLHF
NA,TRBJ1-6,TRBV7-2,NA,TGTGCCAGCAGCTTCGGTGTACGGTATAATTCACCCCTCCACTTT,CASSFGVRYNSPLHF
NA,TRBJ2-7,TRBV7-8,NA,TGTGCCAGCAGCTTAGCGATGGGTGCCTCCTACGAGCAGTACTTC,CASSLAMGASYEQYF
TRBD2,TRBJ2-3,TRBV9,NA,TGTGCCAGCAGCGTAGTTAGCGGGGGGGCAGGCGATACGCAGTATTTT,CASSVVSGGAGDTQYF
NA,TRBJ1-5,TRBV19,few,TGTGCCAGTAGTATCTCGGGGGCTTGGGGTCAGCCCCAGCATTTT,CASSISGAWGQPQHF
NA,TRBJ1-1,TRBV7-9,few,TGTGCCAGCAGATCTACCAACAGGCTTAACACTGAAGCTTTCTTT,CASRSTNRLNTEAFF
NA,TRBJ2-2,TRBV29-1,once,TGCAGCGTTGAAGATAGCGGTACCGGGGAGCTGTTTTTT,CSVEDSGTGELFF
TRBD1,TRBJ1-1,TRBV7-7,NA,TGTGCCAGCAGCGTCTACAGGGGCACTGAAGCTTTCTTT,CASSVYRGTEAFF
TRBD2,TRBJ2-7,TRBV7-6,NA,TGTGCCAGCAGCTTAGGGGCGGGGGGGACCTCCTACGAGCAGTACTTC,CASSLGAGGTSYEQYF
NA,TRBJ2-7,TRBV28,once,TGTGCCAGCAGTTTCCTGGGACAAAGCTCGGGGTTCGAGCAGTACTTC,CASSFLGQSSGFEQYF
NA,TRBJ2-7,TRBV6-1,NA,TGTGCCAGCAGTGAACAGGGGGGTTCCTACGAGCAGTACTTC,CASSEQGGSYEQYF
NA,TRBJ1-1,TRBV19,NA,TGTGCCAGTAGAATAGGGATAACTGAAGCTTTCTTT,CASRIGITEAFF
NA,TRBJ1-2,TRBV6-5,NA,TGTGCCACCAAGGCAGGAGGGTGGTACACCTTC,CATKAGGWYTF
NA,TRBJ1-4,TRBV15,NA,TGTGCCACCAGCAGAGGGGGACTGGGGGGAACTAATGAAAAACTGTTTTTT,CATSRGGLGGTNEKLFF
NA,TRBJ2-1,TRBV6-1,NA,TGTGCCAGCAGTGAACTGGGCCAGCAGTTCTTC,CASSELGQQFF